This T cell receptor beta chain was identified during a study of beta chain features in type 1 diabetes. General study results and limits: In all four CD4+ subsets, TCRB CDR3 length was significantly, moderately reduced in type 1 diabetes.

The germline gives CDR1 SNHLY, CDR2 FYNNEI. This CDR3 region has 14 residues. The junction had 7 bases not matched to a gene; V was cut back by 9 bases and J by 3 bases. The sample holds a few counts of this clone. Its antigen is undetermined. As every portion of the isolated RNA was reverse transcribed, the sequencing read expressed TCRB transcripts. Naive, central memory and regulatory T cell samples averaged about 3.6 million immunoSEQ reads each. Sequencing used immunoSEQ multiplex PCR; TCRdb keeps in-frame clones, though not all of them. The table has approximately 730,000 clones, over 10% seen once.

The clonotype comes from a man younger than 35 with type 1 diabetes. Sequencing input: naive CD4+ T cells from blood. The chain has TRBV2 and TRBJ2-3; 9 bases match TRBD1. The CDR3 here is CARRGQGKTDTQYF. The CDR3 nucleotides read TGTGCCAGGAGGGGACAGGGAAAGACAGATACGCAGTATTTT.